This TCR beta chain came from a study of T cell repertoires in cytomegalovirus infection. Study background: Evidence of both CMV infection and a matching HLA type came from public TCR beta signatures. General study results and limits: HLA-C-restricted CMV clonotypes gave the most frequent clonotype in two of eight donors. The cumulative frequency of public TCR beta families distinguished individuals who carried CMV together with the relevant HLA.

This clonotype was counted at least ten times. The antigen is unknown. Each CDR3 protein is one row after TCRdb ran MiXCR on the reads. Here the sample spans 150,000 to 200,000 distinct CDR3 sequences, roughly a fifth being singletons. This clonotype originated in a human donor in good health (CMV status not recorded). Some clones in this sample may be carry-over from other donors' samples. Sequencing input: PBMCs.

As DNA, the CDR3 is TGTGCCAGCAGCTTCGGAGGGGGCCCAACCTACGAGCAGTACTTC. Amino acids: CASSFGGGPTYEQYF. The V and J genes are TRBV11-3 and TRBJ2-7, with D perhaps TRBD1 (7 bases). Looked up from germline, CDR1 is SGHNT and CDR2 is YENEEA. The CDR3 spans 15 residues. Trimming cost V 3 bases and J 2 bases, with 14 bases left between them.